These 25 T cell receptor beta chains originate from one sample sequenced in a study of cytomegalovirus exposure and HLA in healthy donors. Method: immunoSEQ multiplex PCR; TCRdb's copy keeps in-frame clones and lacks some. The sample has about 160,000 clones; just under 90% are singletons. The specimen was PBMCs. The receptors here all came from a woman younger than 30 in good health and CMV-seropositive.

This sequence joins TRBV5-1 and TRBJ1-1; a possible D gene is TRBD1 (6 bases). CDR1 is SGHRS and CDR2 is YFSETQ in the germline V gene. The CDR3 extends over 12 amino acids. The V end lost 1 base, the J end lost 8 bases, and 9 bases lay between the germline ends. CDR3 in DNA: TGCGCCAGCAGCTTGTGGCAGGGGGAAGCTTTCTTT. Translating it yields CASSLWQGEAFF.

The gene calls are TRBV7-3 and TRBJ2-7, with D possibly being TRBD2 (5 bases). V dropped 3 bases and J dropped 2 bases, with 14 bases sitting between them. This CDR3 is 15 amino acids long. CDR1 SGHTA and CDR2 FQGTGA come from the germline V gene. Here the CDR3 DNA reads TGTGCCAGCAGCTTGGGCAGCGGAATGGCCTACGAGCAGTACTTC. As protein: CASSLGSGMAYEQYF.

CDR3 in amino acids: CASFGGLRQPQHF. The CDR3 bases are TGTGCCAGTTTCGGGGGGCTCAGGCAGCCCCAGCATTTT. This chain uses TRBV19 with TRBJ1-5; tentatively, D is TRBD1 (6 bases). Trimming took off 8 bases at V and 7 bases at J, with 15 bases between the two ends. This CDR3 has 13 residues. The germline V gene encodes CDR1 LNHDA and CDR2 SQIVND (reference sequence). Full variable domain (missing parts from reference TRBV19 and TRBJ1-5): DGGITQSPKYLFRKEGQNVTLSCEQNLNHDAMYWYRQDPGQGLRLIYYSQIVNDFQKGDIAEGYSVSREKKESFPLTVTSAQKNPTAFYLCASFGGLRQPQHFGDGTRLSIL.

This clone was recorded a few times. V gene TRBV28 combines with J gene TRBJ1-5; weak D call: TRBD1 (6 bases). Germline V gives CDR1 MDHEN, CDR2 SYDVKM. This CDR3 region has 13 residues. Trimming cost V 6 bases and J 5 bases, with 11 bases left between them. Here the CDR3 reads CASRRQADQPQHF. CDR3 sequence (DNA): TGTGCCAGCAGGAGACAGGCGGATCAGCCCCAGCATTTT.

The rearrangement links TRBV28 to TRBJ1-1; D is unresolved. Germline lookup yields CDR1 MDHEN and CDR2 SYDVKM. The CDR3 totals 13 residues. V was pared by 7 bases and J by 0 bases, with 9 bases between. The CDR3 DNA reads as TGTGCCAGCACCTTATTTTTGAACACTGAAGCTTTCTTT. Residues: CASTLFLNTEAFF.

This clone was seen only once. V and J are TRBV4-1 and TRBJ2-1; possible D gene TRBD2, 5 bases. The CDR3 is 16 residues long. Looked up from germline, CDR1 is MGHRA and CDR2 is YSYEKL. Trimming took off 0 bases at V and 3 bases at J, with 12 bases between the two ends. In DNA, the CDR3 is TGCGCCAGCAGCCAAGAACGCAGCGGTATCTACAATGAGCAGTTCTTC. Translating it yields CASSQERSGIYNEQFF.

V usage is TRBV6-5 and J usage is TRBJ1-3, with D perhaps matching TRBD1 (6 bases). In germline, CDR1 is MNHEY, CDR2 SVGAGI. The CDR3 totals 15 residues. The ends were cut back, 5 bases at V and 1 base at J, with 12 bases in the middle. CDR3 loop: CASSHGQLSGNTIYF. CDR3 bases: TGTGCCAGCAGTCACGGACAGCTTTCTGGAAACACCATATATTTT.

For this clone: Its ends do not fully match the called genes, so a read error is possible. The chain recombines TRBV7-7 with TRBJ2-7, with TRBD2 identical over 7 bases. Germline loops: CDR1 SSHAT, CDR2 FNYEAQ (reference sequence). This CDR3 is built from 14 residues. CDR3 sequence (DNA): TGTGCTAGCAGCTTAGGCGCGGGGGTAGAGGAGCAGTACTTC. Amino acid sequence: CASSLGAGVEEQYF.

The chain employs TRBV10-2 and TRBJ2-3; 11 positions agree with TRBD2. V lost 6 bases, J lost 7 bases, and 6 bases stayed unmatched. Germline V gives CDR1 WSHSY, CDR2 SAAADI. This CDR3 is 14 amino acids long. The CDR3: CASRPGLAEYTQYF. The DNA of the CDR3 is TGCGCCAGCAGGCCGGGACTAGCGGAGTATACGCAGTATTTT.

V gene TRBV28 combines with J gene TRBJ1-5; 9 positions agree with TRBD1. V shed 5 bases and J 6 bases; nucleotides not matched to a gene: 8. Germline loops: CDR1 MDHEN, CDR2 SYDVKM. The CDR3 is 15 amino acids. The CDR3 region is CASSPRDRAGQPQHF. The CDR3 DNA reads TGTGCCAGCAGTCCCCGGGACAGGGCCGGTCAGCCCCAGCATTTT. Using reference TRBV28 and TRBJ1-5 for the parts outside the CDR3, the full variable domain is DVKVTQSSRYLVKRTGEKVFLECVQDMDHENMFWYRQDPGLGLRLIYFSYDVKMKEKGDIPEGYSVSREKKERFSLILESASTNQTSMYLCASSPRDRAGQPQHFGDGTRLSIL.

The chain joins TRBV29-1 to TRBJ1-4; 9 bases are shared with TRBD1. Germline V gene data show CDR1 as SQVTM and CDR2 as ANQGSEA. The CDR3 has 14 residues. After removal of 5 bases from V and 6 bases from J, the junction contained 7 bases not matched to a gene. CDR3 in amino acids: CSVRPRTGDEKLFF. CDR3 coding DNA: TGCAGCGTTCGCCCGCGGACAGGGGATGAAAAACTGTTTTTT.

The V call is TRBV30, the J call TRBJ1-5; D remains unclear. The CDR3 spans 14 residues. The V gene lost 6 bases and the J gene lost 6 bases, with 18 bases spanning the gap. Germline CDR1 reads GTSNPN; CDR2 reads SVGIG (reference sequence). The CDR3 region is CACSWGAGVQPQHF. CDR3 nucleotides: TGTGCCTGCAGTTGGGGAGCCGGCGTTCAGCCCCAGCATTTT.

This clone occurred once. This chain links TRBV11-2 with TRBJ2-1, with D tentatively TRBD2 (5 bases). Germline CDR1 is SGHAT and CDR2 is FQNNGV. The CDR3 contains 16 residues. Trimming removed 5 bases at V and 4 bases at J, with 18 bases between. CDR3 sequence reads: CASSQIRGEVYNEQFF. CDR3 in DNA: TGTGCCAGCAGCCAAATCCGGGGAGAGGTGTACAATGAGCAGTTCTTC.

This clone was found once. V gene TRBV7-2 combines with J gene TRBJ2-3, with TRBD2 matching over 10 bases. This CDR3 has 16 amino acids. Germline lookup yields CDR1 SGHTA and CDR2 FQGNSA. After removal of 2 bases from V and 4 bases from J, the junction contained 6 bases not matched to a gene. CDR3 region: CASSLTGLAGADTQYF. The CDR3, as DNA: TGTGCCAGCAGCTTAACGGGCCTAGCGGGAGCAGATACGCAGTATTTT.

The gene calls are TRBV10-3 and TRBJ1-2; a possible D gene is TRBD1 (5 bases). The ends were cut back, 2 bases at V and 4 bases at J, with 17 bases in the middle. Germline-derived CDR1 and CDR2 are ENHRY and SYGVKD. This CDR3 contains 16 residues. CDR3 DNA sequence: TGTGCCATCAGTGAGATTTTGTTTGTGGGGGGCTATGGCTACACCTTC. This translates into CAISEILFVGGYGYTF.

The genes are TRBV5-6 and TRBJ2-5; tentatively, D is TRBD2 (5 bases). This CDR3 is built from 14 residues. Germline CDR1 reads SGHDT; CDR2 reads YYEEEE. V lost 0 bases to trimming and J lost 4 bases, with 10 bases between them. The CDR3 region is CASSLGTAGETQYF. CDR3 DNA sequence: TGTGCCAGCAGCTTGGGTACGGCGGGAGAGACCCAGTACTTC.

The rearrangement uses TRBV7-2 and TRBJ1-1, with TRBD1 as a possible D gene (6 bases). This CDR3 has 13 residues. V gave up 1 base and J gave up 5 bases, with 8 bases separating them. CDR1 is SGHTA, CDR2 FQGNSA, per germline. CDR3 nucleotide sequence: TGTGCCAGCAGCTTAGGGGGGCCTACTGAAGCTTTCTTT. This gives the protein CASSLGGPTEAFF.

Written as DNA, the CDR3 is TGCGCCAGCAGTCCGGGACTAGGAAATGAGCAGTTCTTC. Encoded protein: CASSPGLGNEQFF. The rearrangement uses TRBV4-1 and TRBJ2-1; 8 bases align to TRBD2. Trimming cost V 6 bases and J 7 bases; bases outside gene matches: 5. Germline CDR1 reads MGHRA; CDR2 reads YSYEKL. The CDR3 contains 13 residues.

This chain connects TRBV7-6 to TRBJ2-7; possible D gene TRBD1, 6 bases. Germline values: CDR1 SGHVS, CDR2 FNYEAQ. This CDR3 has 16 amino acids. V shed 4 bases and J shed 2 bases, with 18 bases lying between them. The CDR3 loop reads CASSSRRGRVPYEQYF. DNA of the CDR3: TGTGCCAGCAGCTCACGCAGGGGTCGGGTCCCCTACGAGCAGTACTTC.

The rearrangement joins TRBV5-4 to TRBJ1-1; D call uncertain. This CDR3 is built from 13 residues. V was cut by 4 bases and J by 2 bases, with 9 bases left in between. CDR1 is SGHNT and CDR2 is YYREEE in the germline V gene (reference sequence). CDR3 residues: CASSRGLNTEAFF. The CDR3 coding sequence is TGTGCCAGCAGCCGAGGCCTCAACACTGAAGCTTTCTTT.

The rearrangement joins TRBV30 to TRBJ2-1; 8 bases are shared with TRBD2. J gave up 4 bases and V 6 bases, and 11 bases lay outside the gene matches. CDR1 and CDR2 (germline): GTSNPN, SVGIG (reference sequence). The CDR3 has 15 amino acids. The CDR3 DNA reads TGTGCCTGTAACAGCGGGAGAGGGCTTTACAATGAGCAGTTCTTC. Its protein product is CACNSGRGLYNEQFF.

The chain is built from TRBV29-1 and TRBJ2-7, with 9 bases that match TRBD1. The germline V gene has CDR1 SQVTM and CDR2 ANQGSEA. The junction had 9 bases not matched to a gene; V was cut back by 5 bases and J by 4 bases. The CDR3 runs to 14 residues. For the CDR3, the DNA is TGCAGCGTTCGTAGACAGGGGGTATGGTACGAGCAGTACTTC. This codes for CSVRRQGVWYEQYF.

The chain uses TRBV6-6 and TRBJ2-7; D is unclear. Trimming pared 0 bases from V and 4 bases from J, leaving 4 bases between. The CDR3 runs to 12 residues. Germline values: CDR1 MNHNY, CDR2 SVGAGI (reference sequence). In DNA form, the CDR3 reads TGTGCCAGCAGTTACTCGCAGTACGAGCAGTACTTC. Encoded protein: CASSYSQYEQYF.

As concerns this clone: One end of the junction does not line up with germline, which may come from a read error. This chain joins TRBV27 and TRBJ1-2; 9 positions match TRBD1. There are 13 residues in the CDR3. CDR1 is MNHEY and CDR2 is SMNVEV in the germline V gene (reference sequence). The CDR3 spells CASSLMGQGSQFF. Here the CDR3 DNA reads TGTGCCAGCAGTCTCATGGGACAGGGCAGTCAATTCTTC.

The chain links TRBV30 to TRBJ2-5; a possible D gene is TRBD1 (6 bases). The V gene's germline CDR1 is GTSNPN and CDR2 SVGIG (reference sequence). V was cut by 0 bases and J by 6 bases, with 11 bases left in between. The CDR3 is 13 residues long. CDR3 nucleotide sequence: TGTGCCTGGAGTGTACAGGGTAAAAAGACCCAGTACTTC. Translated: CAWSVQGKKTQYF.